This T cell receptor beta chain was captured by sequencing in a study of blood T cell repertoires in COVID-19. Study-level background: COVID-19 samples, acute and convalescent, were from the United States, Italy and Spain.

The method was immunoSEQ multiplex PCR; TCRdb's version includes in-frame clones alone and lacks a portion of them. There are almost 300,000 clones in the sample; roughly 86% occur only once, and 1% to 1.5% lies in the top ten. CDR3 length: 14 amino acids. Germline CDR1 reads LGHNA; CDR2 reads YSLEER. Trimming at V came to 1 base and at J to 5 bases, leaving 4 bases not matched to a gene. Specimen: peripheral blood. This chain links TRBV4-3 with TRBJ1-1; 7 bases are a match to TRBD1. The sequence was collected from a man between 65 and 79 years old with acute or convalescent COVID-19. DNA of the CDR3: TGCGCCAGCAGCCAAGTGTACAGGGGAACTGAAGCTTTCTTT. This gives the protein CASSQVYRGTEAFF.